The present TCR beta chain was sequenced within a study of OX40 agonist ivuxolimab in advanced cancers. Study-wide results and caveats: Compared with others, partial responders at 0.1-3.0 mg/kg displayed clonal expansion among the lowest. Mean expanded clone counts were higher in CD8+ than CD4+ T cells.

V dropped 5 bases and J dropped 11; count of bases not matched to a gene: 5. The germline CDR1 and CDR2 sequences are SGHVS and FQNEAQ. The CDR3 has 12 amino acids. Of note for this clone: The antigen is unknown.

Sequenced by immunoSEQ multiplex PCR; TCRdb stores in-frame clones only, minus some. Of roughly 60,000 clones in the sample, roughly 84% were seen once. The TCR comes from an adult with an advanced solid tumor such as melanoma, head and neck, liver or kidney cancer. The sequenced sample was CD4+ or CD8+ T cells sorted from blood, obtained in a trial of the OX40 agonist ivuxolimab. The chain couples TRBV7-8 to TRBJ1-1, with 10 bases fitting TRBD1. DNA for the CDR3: TGTGCCAGCAGCACCAGACAGGGGGCGGCTTTCTTT. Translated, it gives CASSTRQGAAFF.